Sequencing of this TCR beta chain was carried out in a study of radiotherapy plus CTLA-4 blockade in lung cancer. Study-level information: Disease control was seen in approximately 29% of patients, objective responses in about 19%. Study-wide findings and caveats: In blood, TCR clones derived from the tumor expanded after radiotherapy plus ipilimumab. Strongest reported response predictors: early blood clone changes and post-radiation interferon-beta.

As concerns this clone: Its target is unknown.

It was focal radiation plus CTLA-4 blockade with ipilimumab that patients with chemo-refractory metastatic non-small-cell lung cancer received. Germline CDR1 MGHDK, CDR2 SYGVNS. Trimming shortened V by 0 bases and J by 5 bases, and 8 bases separated the two germline ends. The CDR3 is 14 residues long. Sequencing was performed with immunoSEQ multiplex PCR; in TCRdb, only in-frame clones are kept and a portion is missing. Among around 90,000 clones listed, roughly four fifths were seen once. The sequencing used peripheral blood, collected from a patient treated with radiotherapy plus ipilimumab. The chain is built from TRBV25-1 and TRBJ2-1; weak D call: TRBD2 (6 bases). The sequence came from a human donor with non-small cell lung cancer who had stable disease on radiotherapy plus ipilimumab. The CDR3 DNA follows: TGTGCCAGCAGTGAATACGGGGGTGACAATGAGCAGTTCTTC. Its translation is CASSEYGGDNEQFF. Combining the CDR3 with reference TRBV25-1 and TRBJ2-1 gives the whole variable domain EADIYQTPRYLVIGTGKKITLECSQTMGHDKMYWYQQDPGMELHLIHYSYGVNSTEKGDLSSESTVSRIRTEHFPLTLESARPSHTSQYLCASSEYGGDNEQFFGPGTRLTVL.